These 16 T cell receptor beta chains share one sample of origin, sequenced in a study of tissue T cells after allogeneic stem cell transplantation. Assay: immunoSEQ multiplex PCR; the TCRdb copy retains only in-frame clones and omits some. The data show roughly 7,500 clones, roughly half seen once. The sample's time point: mouse harvest day 7 after allogeneic transplant. Each mouse received 10^7 T-cell-depleted marrow cells plus 10^6 splenic CD5+ T cells by tail vein. Input material: lymph node tissue. The receptors shown here come from a female BALB/c mouse given C57BL/6 T cells with graft-versus-host disease after an allogeneic hematopoietic cell transplant.

In regard to this clone: The listed genes are named as in mouse. The read comes to an end 1 residue before the CDR3 does, leaving the germline J gene to fill in the end. V is TRBV26 and J is TRBJ2-4; possibly TRBD1 for D (5 bases). Germline V CDR1 and CDR2: KGHPV, FQNQEV (reference sequence). With 6 bases removed from V and 0 bases from J, the gap between germline ends came to 10 bases. The CDR3 is 14 residues long. The part of the CDR3 DNA that was read is TGTGCCAGCAGCCCCGGACAAAGTCAAAACACCTTGTAC. Its protein product is CASSPGQSQNTLY. The whole CDR3 region reads CASSPGQSQNTLYF.

This clone was counted a few times. Gene labels here are mouse ones. Sequencing ends 1 residue short of the CDR3 end; the germline J gene provides the rest. The V gene is TRBV2, the J gene TRBJ2-7; 7 bases line up with TRBD1. J gave up 3 bases and V 0 bases, and 2 bases lay outside the gene matches. CDR1 and CDR2 from the germline V gene are LGHNA and YSYQKL. The CDR3 sequence is 14 residues long. The CDR3 sequence is CASSQDGTVYEQYF. The sequenced CDR3 bases are TGTGCCAGCAGCCAAGATGGGACAGTCTATGAACAGTAC.

This clone has only a few counts. Germline and genes: mouse. The observed sequence ends 1 residue before the CDR3 terminus, with the missing tail filled in from the germline J gene. The rearrangement links TRBV14 to TRBJ2-5; weak D call: TRBD2 (5 bases). The length of the CDR3 is 13 residues. Trimming took 4 bases from V and 0 from J, leaving 6 bases between them. Germline CDR1 is SGHDT and CDR2 is FRDEAV. The CDR3 bases that were read are TGTGCCAGCAGTGTGGGGAACCAAGACACCCAGTAC. Protein sequence: CASSVGNQDTQY. The full CDR3 is CASSVGNQDTQYF. Full variable domain (outside the CDR3, taken from reference TRBV14 and TRBJ2-5): EAGVTQSPRYAVLQEGQAVSFWCDPISGHDTLYWYQQPRDQGPQLLVYFRDEAVIDNSQLPSDRFSAVRPKGTNSTLKIQSAKQGDTATYLCASSVGNQDTQYFGPGTRLLVL.

This clone showed up just a few times. Mouse germline and gene names are used. From the germline J gene comes the end of the CDR3, since the read stops 1 residue before it. The chain combines TRBV26 with TRBJ1-3, with D possibly TRBD1 on 6 matching bases. The CDR3 sequence is 14 residues long. V lost 3 bases, J lost 3 bases, and 9 bases lay in between. The germline V gene encodes CDR1 KGHPV and CDR2 FQNQEV (reference sequence). CDR3 region: CASSLGGGGNTLYF. The covered CDR3 bases are TGTGCCAGCAGTCTAGGGGGAGGTGGAAATACGCTCTAT.

On this clone itself: Genes here carry mouse names. The CDR3 region is CASQDRGQNTLYF. The covered CDR3 bases are TGTGCCAGCCAGGACAGGGGTCAAAACACCTTGTAC. V gene TRBV19 combines with J gene TRBJ2-4, with 8 bases fitting TRBD1. The CDR3 is cut off 1 residue early in the read; its end comes from the germline J gene. In germline, CDR1 is FNHDT, CDR2 SITEND (reference sequence). The CDR3 sequence is 13 residues long. Trimming removed 7 bases from V and 1 base from J; junction bases left unmatched: 2.

A note on this clone: Gene names and germline refer to mouse. Read coverage stops 1 residue before the CDR3 terminus; the germline J gene supplies the remainder. The J gene is TRBJ2-4, the V gene TRBV12-2; maybe TRBD2 (5 bases). V was pared by 0 bases and J by 7 bases, with 10 bases between. The CDR3 sequence is 13 residues long. Looked up from germline, CDR1 is SGHLS and CDR2 is HYDKME. The CDR3: CASSLAGRDTLYF. CDR3 DNA, as far as it was read: TGTGCCAGCTCTCTCGCTGGGAGGGACACCTTGTAC.

Notes on this clone: The listed genes are named as in mouse. The DNA ends 1 residue before the CDR3 does, and the rest of the CDR3 is filled in from the germline J gene. The chain employs TRBV20 and TRBJ2-7, with TRBD2 matching 9 bases. The CDR3 has 13 residues. From germline, CDR1 is GFQATS and CDR2 STVNSAI. The V and J ends lost 6 bases and 0 bases, in that order; junction bases with no gene match: 3. The CDR3 loop is CGALTGGSYEQYF. The sequenced CDR3 bases are TGTGGTGCCCTGACTGGGGGCTCCTATGAACAGTAC.

A note on this clone: The gene names given are mouse names. CDR3 bases read: TGCTCCAGCAGTCAATCGGGGGGTAGTCAAAACACCTTGTAC. The encoded protein is CSSSQSGGSQNTLY. The whole CDR3 region reads CSSSQSGGSQNTLYF. The chain carries TRBV23 and TRBJ2-4; whether TRBD2, the table's D call, matches the DNA was not checked. The CDR3 end falls 1 residue outside the read, so it is completed with the germline J gene. The CDR3 covers 15 residues. Germline CDR1 and CDR2: KGHTA and FQNQQP.

This clone has a handful of counts. All gene names here are mouse names. The read stops 1 residue short of the end of the CDR3; the missing end is completed from the germline J gene. The chain recombines TRBV3 with TRBJ2-3, with D tentatively TRBD2 (5 bases). This CDR3 has 14 residues. Germline CDR1 SNHLY, CDR2 FYNGKV (reference sequence). V lost 2 bases and J lost 0, with 6 bases in between. CDR3 residues: CASSLLGSAETLYF. Partial CDR3 DNA: TGTGCCAGCAGCTTACTGGGTAGTGCAGAAACGCTGTAT.

Concerning this clone: Gene names and germline match the mouse. The CDR3 is cut off 1 residue early in the read; its end comes from the germline J gene. The gene calls are TRBV26 and TRBJ2-2; 8 nucleotides match TRBD1. The CDR3 consists of 14 residues. V dropped 3 bases and J dropped 3; count of bases not matched to a gene: 0. The germline V gene has CDR1 KGHPV and CDR2 FQNQEV (reference sequence). The CDR3 loop reads CASSLQGDTGQLYF. The sequenced CDR3 bases are TGTGCCAGCAGTCTACAGGGGGACACCGGGCAGCTCTAC.

Concerning this clone: Any gene name here is a mouse gene name. The read stops 1 residue short of the end of the CDR3; the missing end is completed from the germline J gene. The chain has TRBV13-2 and TRBJ2-5, with D possibly being TRBD1 (6 bases). Germline V CDR1 and CDR2: NNHNN, SYGAGS (reference sequence). Trimming removed 0 bases from V and 4 bases from J, with 9 bases in between. The CDR3 consists of 14 residues. CDR3 loop: CASGDAGEEDTQYF. The sequenced part of the CDR3 DNA is TGTGCCAGCGGTGATGCAGGGGAGGAAGACACCCAGTAC.

This clone has more than one count but fewer than ten. Genes and germline come from the mouse. The missing CDR3 end, 1 residue past where the read stops, is filled in from the germline J gene. The chain uses TRBV26 and TRBJ1-2, with a weak D call TRBD1 (6 bases). Looked up from germline, CDR1 is KGHPV and CDR2 is FQNQEV (reference sequence). There are 13 residues in the CDR3. Trimming cost V 2 bases and J 4 bases, with 8 bases left between them. CDR3 DNA, as far as it was read: TGTGCCAGCAGTCTGCAGGGGTCCTCCGACTACACC. It specifies CASSLQGSSDYT. The whole CDR3 is CASSLQGSSDYTF.

This clone has just one count. Mouse names are used for the genes. Read coverage stops 1 residue before the CDR3 terminus; the germline J gene supplies the remainder. V and J are TRBV16 and TRBJ2-4; 9 bases line up with TRBD2. CDR1 and CDR2 from the germline V gene are SGHSA and FRNQAP. V trimming: 8 bases; J trimming: 0 bases; junction bases outside the gene matches: 6. CDR3 size: 15 residues. Incomplete CDR3 DNA: TGTGCAAGCGGCCAGACTGGGGGTAGTCAAAACACCTTGTAC. It specifies CASGQTGGSQNTLY. The entire CDR3 protein is CASGQTGGSQNTLYF.

This clone was picked up a small number of times. Gene names and germline refer to mouse. Read sequence stops 1 residue before the CDR3 end, and the germline J gene provides the missing end. The gene calls are TRBV15 and TRBJ2-2; D gene uncertain. There are 14 residues in the CDR3. Germline V CDR1 and CDR2: SGHND, FRSKSL. V shed 1 base and J shed 1 base, with 4 bases lying between them. The covered CDR3 bases are TGTGCCAGCAGTTTAGGTGGAAACACCGGGCAGCTCTAC. This translates into CASSLGGNTGQLY. The CDR3 reads in full as CASSLGGNTGQLYF.

Details on this clone: Genes here carry mouse names. The missing CDR3 end, 1 residue past where the read stops, is filled in from the germline J gene. V gene TRBV15 combines with J gene TRBJ1-2; D call uncertain. The CDR3 has 12 residues. Trimming pared 6 bases from V and 1 base from J, leaving 6 bases between. In germline, CDR1 is SGHND, CDR2 FRSKSL. CDR3 DNA (partial): TGTGCCAGCAGGTACAAAAACTCCGACTACACC. Protein product: CASRYKNSDYT. The whole CDR3 sequence reads CASRYKNSDYTF.

On this clone: Gene names denote mouse genes. The read ends 1 residue before the CDR3 terminus; that terminus is restored from the germline J gene. The chain is built from TRBV4 and TRBJ2-1; 8 bases fit TRBD1. The CDR3 loop spans 13 amino acids. The V segment lost 6 bases and the J segment 7 bases; nucleotides outside the gene matches: 5. Germline loops: CDR1 LGHDT, CDR2 YNNKQL (reference sequence). This CDR3 is CASRRTGWAEQFF. The DNA read from the CDR3 is TGTGCCAGCAGAAGGACAGGGTGGGCTGAGCAGTTC.